The text below deals with one TCR beta chain. Its antigen is unknown. Germline values: CDR1 SNHLY, CDR2 FYNNEI. CDR3 length: 17 residues. V was clipped by 6 bases and J by 0 bases; unmatched bases: 6. This record comes from a study of Ad26.COV2.S vaccination and SARS-CoV-2 variants. Broader study findings: The study found similar non-spike TCR breadth in vaccine and placebo recipients. Relative to placebo recipients, vaccine recipients exhibited elevated spike-specific TCR breadth.

The repertoire was sequenced with immunoSEQ multiplex PCR; TCRdb's copy has only in-frame clones and lacks some. The table lists 350,000 to 600,000 clones, roughly nine tenths of them singletons, with 1.5% to 2% in the top ten. Treatment specified: some 20 received Ad26.COV2.S at low or high dose, single or two shots; 5 received placebo; per-sample allocation not given. Day 63 after the first vaccine or placebo injection was the time point for sampling. A Boston donor was an adult aged 18-55 years. The input for sequencing was peripheral blood, taken in a trial of Ad26.COV2.S vaccine versus placebo. This TCR was sampled from a person aged 18-65 years who received the Ad26.COV2.S COVID-19 vaccine or a placebo. The chain recombines TRBV2 with TRBJ2-4; 12 nucleotides line up with TRBD2. The CDR3 DNA sequence: TGTGCCAGCAGCGGGACTAGCGGGCATCTAGCCAAAAACATTCAGTACTTC. It codes for CASSGTSGHLAKNIQYF.